Sequencing of this TCR beta chain was carried out in a study of cytomegalovirus exposure and HLA in healthy donors. The overall study: For the roughly 400 genotyped donors, over 80% fell within the Caucasian-associated ancestry cluster.

Study results and limitations: TCR beta chain V- and J-gene trimming was linked, in a later analysis, to a missense variant in DCLRE1C. In a later analysis, a genetic analysis reported fewer productive-TCR N-insertions in an Asian-associated ancestry cluster than the cohort average.

About this clone itself: Its antigen is not known.

The primer mix had 60 Vbeta and 13 Jbeta primers. Method: immunoSEQ multiplex PCR; TCRdb's copy keeps in-frame clones and lacks some. The sample has some 150,000 clones, more than 70% seen once; the top ten hold approximately 1%. Looked up from germline, CDR1 is LNHDA and CDR2 is SQIVND (reference sequence). J was trimmed by 9 bases and V by 3 bases; bases with no gene match: 1. CDR3 size: 14 residues. The specimen was PBMCs. The J gene is TRBJ1-6, the V gene TRBV19, with 11 bases lining up with TRBD1. This clonotype was sampled from a male donor in good health and CMV-seronegative. The CDR3 bases are TGTGCCAGTAGTATGGGGACAGGGGGTTCACCCCTCCACTTT. It encodes CASSMGTGGSPLHF.